This T cell receptor (beta chain) was sequenced in a study of blood T cell repertoires in COVID-19. Measured with immunoSEQ multiplex PCR; TCRdb has only the in-frame clones, and not every one. The data show about 480,000 clones, approximately 90% seen once. The CDR3 consists of 15 residues. Germline V gene sequence: CDR1 SGHNT, CDR2 YYREEE (reference sequence). Trimming removed 2 bases from V and 12 bases from J; junction bases left unmatched: 11. The chain couples TRBV5-4 to TRBJ2-1; TRBD2 matches 10 bases. This receptor was taken from a woman aged 55 to 70 who had recovered from COVID-19. Material: PBMCs or T cells enriched from blood (not recorded which). The CDR3 reads CASSLVSGGAERQFF. The CDR3 bases are TGTGCCAGCAGCTTAGTAAGCGGGGGGGCCGAACGGCAGTTCTTC.